A single T cell receptor (beta chain) is shown here with its context. This clone was seen more than once but under ten times. The antigen it binds to is not known. Within one base of it there is no much larger clone, and no base qualities were kept. These data originate in a study of T cell responses to AZD1222 COVID-19 vaccine (dated by TCRdb to about 2021). Study-wide context: AZD1222 recipients whose second dose came at about 4 weeks and those whose second dose came at about 12 weeks were combined into one group, since spike-specific TCR depth and breadth did not differ between the two schedules. A total of just over 230 trial participants underwent TCR sequencing, of whom roughly 210 had received two doses of AZD1222 and approximately 26 had received two doses of the MenACWY control vaccine. Trial participants were enrolled by age into 18-55, 56-69 and 70-plus year subgroups, with approximately 150, 30 and 60 TCR-sequenced participants respectively.

The CDR3 regions of human TCRbeta chains were analyzed by immunosequencing. In the source study's methods: Repertoire TCRs were checked for matches against a reference library of SARS-CoV-2-specific TCRs that had been generated using the MIRA antigen-specificity platform. Breadth was defined as the fraction of unique TCRs that were SARS-CoV-2-associated. Depth was defined as the fraction of total T cells that were SARS-CoV-2-associated. Each spike-specific TCR was assigned to its reactive spike region and to a CD4 or CD8 class using the MIRA data. Log10-transformed breadth and depth values were compared by one-way ANOVA with Sidak's multiple comparisons tests. TCRdb's version of the immuneACCESS table is confined to in-frame rearrangements and falls short of the full clone set. An unresolved V gene accounts for under half of the shortfall where checked; the remainder is of unknown origin. For V, J and clone size, that table is used; D and trimming come from the DNA. The sample table lists approximately 150,000 clones, approximately 88% of them with a count of one. Approximately 3% of the sample belongs to the ten largest clones.

Sequences KGHSH (CDR1) and LQKENI (CDR2) are obtained from the germline V gene. Here V drops 4 bases and J drops 2 bases, and the junction holds 9 bases not matched to any gene. Spanning cysteine to phenylalanine, the CDR3 consists of 17 amino acids. This entry keeps only the CDR3 DNA: 51 bases, framed from base 1. Reading the label with the study, this specimen's time point is: baseline before first vaccination. The vaccinee samples were drawn from two UK trials, COV001 and COV002, one of which was a single-blind randomized controlled phase 2/3 trial testing AZD1222 (ChAdOx1 nCoV-19) in healthy adults. For TCRbeta chain sequencing, PBMC samples from trial participants were taken at day 0 and at day 28 after the second dose. Here is what the overall study found, with its caveats: Conclusions about previously exposed vaccinees are limited because only five to seven AZD1222 recipients were SARS-CoV-2 seropositive at baseline. Participants were mostly white British, with more females than males. The authors suggested clonal diversity may have been underestimated. The 56-69-year group was small, and its depth increase did not reach significance, likely because of low power. Nearly half of unique spike-specific TCRs reportedly recognized epitopes outside regions mutated in the B.1.351 and B.1.1.7 variants. Because no day 14 peak-response samples were available, repertoires were characterized only after the peak T cell response. After two AZD1222 doses, spike-specific TCR breadth and depth were significantly higher than at day 0 and than in MenACWY recipients. The vaccine-associated CD4 TCRs covered the entire spike protein, and the dominant responses fell in regions 160-218 and 743-854.

The V and J genes are TRBV18 and TRBJ2-1, and 9 bases in between align with TRBD1. This specimen consisted of peripheral blood, obtained on day 0 of AZD1222 vaccination. The clonotype was recovered from an adult in good health. CDR3 loop: CASSLYPGQGPYNEQFF. The nucleotide sequence reads TGTGCCAGCTCACTTTACCCGGGACAGGGTCCCTACAATGAGCAGTTCTTC.